The T cell receptor beta chain under discussion was sequenced for a study of Graves' ophthalmopathy and Graves' hyperthyroidism (dated by TCRdb to the late 2010s). With respect to the entire study: Peripheral blood was collected at initial diagnosis, prior to any treatment. TCR beta repertoire signatures were used to distinguish Graves' ophthalmopathy from Graves' hyperthyroidism and to predict progression to ophthalmopathy. In over five hyperthyroidism patients, T-cell repertoires of thyroid tissue and blood were compared. In total, under 150 blood samples were TCR-sequenced: around 42 ophthalmopathy, about 75 hyperthyroidism and some 17 hyperthyroidism-to-ophthalmopathy patients. Once sampling was done, hyperthyroidism patients were given methimazole at a starting dose of 30 mg daily, while ophthalmopathy patients were given high-dose intravenous methylprednisolone. An independent validation cohort comprised some 18 hyperthyroidism patients and roughly 15 patients who later progressed from hyperthyroidism to ophthalmopathy. To explore V-J signatures distinguishing ophthalmopathy from hyperthyroidism, a discovery set of around 100 patients (roughly 45 ophthalmopathy, 55 to 60 stable hyperthyroidism) was enrolled. What the research found in general, with its limitations: Among expanded thyroid clonotypes with frequency above 0.001, most also showed up in blood, which suggests that blood repertoires may reflect the thyroid immune response. Ophthalmopathy was separated from stable hyperthyroidism by the 13-signature model with about 85% sensitivity and less than 82% specificity in cross-validation and with 80%/75% in the test set. In validation, the model predicted ophthalmopathy progression with more than 55% sensitivity and roughly 72% specificity; eleven to twelve predicted patients were CT-confirmed with GO in a median of approximately 6.2 months. Sample size was not predetermined statistically, and investigators were not blinded to group allocation.

For repertoire sequencing, the TCR beta CDR3 regions were amplified from RNA transcripts. HTBI primers and the Qiagen OneStep RT-PCR kit were used in a first-round RT-PCR, which was followed by a second-round multiplex PCR, size selection and purification. Libraries were sequenced paired-end with 100 bp reads on an Illumina HiSeq2000. The authors' analysis ran thus. Reads were processed with SOAPnuke, discarding reads with adapters, uncalled bases, mean Phred below 15, or no exact constant-primer or identifier match. High-quality paired reads were merged with COPE v1.2.5. Clonotypes were defined as unique nucleotide sequences and were aligned to IMGT TRB V, D and J references using MiTCR v1.1. The analysis was limited to V-J combinations with a frequency above 0.0001, which together covered more than 99% of repertoires. For each V-J combination, a TCR clonal expansion and chaos score was defined as F50 clonal expansion divided by the chaos observed in the TCRdist matrix. Welch's t-statistics and random forest were used to narrow the features down to around 13 V-J combinations, which were then fed into a naive Bayes classifier. The Morisita-Horn index was used to measure how similar the thyroid and blood repertoires were. In-frame beta chains were kept once TCRdb had trimmed the public reads at Q25 with fastp and called clones with MiXCR. Records with the same CDR3 protein are collapsed into one entry carrying the most frequent genes and DNA. TCRdb, not the authors, supplied the V and J calls. Here the sample has 650,000 to 900,000 distinct CDR3 sequences; about 44% occur a single time. The ten largest clones capture 44% of the sample.

This clonotype turned up a few times. Its antigen remains unidentified. It has no much larger one-base neighbor in the sample; base qualities were not kept. Ophthalmopathy patients were characterized by moderately to severely active disease, a Clinical Activity Score of at least 3, a NOSPECS grade of at least 4, and a disease duration under 3 months. Patients with other autoimmune diseases, uncontrolled infections, pregnancy or lactation were excluded. Clinical symptoms, serum thyroxine, TRAb, thyroid ultrasound and orbital computed tomography were used for diagnosis. Using Ficoll-Paque density gradient centrifugation, PBMCs were isolated from roughly 9.2 ml of fresh peripheral blood. Total RNA was extracted using Trizol reagent, and RNA quality was checked on an Agilent 2100 Bioanalyzer. Counted from cysteine to phenylalanine, this CDR3 has 14 amino acids. Only the CDR3 DNA is retained, 42 bases long and in frame from the first base. Trimming removed 7 bases from V and 7 bases from J; the gene matches leave 7 bases unexplained.

The sequenced material came from peripheral blood. The TCR comes from an adult man with Graves' ophthalmopathy. The chain is encoded by TRBV12-3 or TRBV12-4 joined to TRBJ1-6; 7 junctional bases match TRBD1. The DNA is TGTGCCAGCACCTTTACAGGGGAGAATTCACCCCTCCACTTT. Translated, it gives CASTFTGENSPLHF.